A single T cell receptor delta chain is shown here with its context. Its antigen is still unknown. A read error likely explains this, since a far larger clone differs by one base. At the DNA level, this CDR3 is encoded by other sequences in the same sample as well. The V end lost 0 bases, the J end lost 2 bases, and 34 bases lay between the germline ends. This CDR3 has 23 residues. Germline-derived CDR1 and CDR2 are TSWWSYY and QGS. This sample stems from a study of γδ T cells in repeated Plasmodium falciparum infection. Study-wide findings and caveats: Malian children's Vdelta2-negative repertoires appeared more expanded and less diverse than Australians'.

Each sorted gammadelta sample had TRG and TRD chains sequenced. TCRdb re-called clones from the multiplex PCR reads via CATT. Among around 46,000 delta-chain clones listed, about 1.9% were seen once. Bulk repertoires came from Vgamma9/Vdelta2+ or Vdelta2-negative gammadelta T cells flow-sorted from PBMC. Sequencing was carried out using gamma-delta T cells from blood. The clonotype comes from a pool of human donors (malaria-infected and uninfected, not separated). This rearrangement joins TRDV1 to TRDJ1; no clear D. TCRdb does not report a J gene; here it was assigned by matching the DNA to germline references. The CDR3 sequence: CALGELKSFGCRPTQRSTDKLIF. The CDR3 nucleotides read TGTGCTCTTGGGGAACTAAAATCTTTTGGCTGTAGGCCGACCCAGCGTTCAACCGATAAACTCATCTTT.